The clone carrying this T cell receptor (beta chain) was seen repeatedly, ten times or more. The antigen remains unidentified. This record comes from a study of CD8 T cells in ankylosing spondylitis. General observations from the study: Disease-linked clones proved CD8+ and comparatively uncommon in peripheral blood. It appeared that ankylosing spondylitis blood was characterized by a TCR beta motif of about eight highly homologous variants. Reportedly, matched ankylosing spondylitis synovial fluid was significantly enriched for disease-linked clones.

Germline CDR1 is MGHRA and CDR2 is YSYEKL. Trimming shortened V by 0 bases and J by 5 bases, and 11 bases separated the two germline ends. This CDR3 region has 15 residues. Making use of molecular barcodes, quantitative 5'-RACE generated TCR beta libraries. TCRdb passed the 5' RACE reads through MiXCR, listing each CDR3 protein once. The table has about 280,000 distinct CDR3 sequences, 15% to 25% seen once; the top ten hold less than 9.5%. V and J are TRBV4-1 and TRBJ1-5; no clear D. The sequence was obtained from a male donor with ankylosing spondylitis or in good health (not recorded which). Sequenced sample: blood, either unsorted or a sorted T cell fraction (not recorded which). The CDR3: CASSQEEGRYQPQHF. CDR3 nucleotides: TGCGCCAGCAGCCAAGAAGAGGGCAGATATCAGCCCCAGCATTTT.